This TCR beta chain was observed in a study of CD8 T cells in Susac syndrome. This CDR3 spans 15 amino acids. The V segment lost 5 bases and the J segment 4 bases; nucleotides outside the gene matches: 10. Germline values: CDR1 DFQATT, CDR2 SNEGSKA (reference sequence). Sequencing of TCR beta was carried out in blood CD8+ and CD4+ T cells. It was treatment-naive patients with stable or active relapsing-remitting disease who made up the multiple sclerosis controls. FACS was used to enrich TEMRA cells, whereas the CD8+ and CD4+ T cells were obtained by negative isolation. With random hexamers, roughly 0.45 to 1 ug RNA was reverse transcribed. The method of amplification for TCR beta CDR3 was immunoSEQ multiplex PCR, covering 54 Vbeta and 13 Jbeta. TCRdb independently ran MiXCR on the immunoSEQ multiplex PCR reads; one entry per CDR3 protein. The sample shows 250,000 to 300,000 distinct CDR3 sequences, around 84% of them seen only once.

What was sequenced was CD8+ T cells from PBMCs. The chain links TRBV20-1 to TRBJ2-1, with 8 bases identical to TRBD2. This TCR was recovered from a human donor with multiple sclerosis. As DNA, the CDR3 is TGCAGTGCTTCCCCGGGGGGCGGGAGGTACAATGAGCAGTTCTTC. It is translated as CSASPGGGRYNEQFF.